The 14 T cell receptor beta chains presented below share a single source sample, sequenced in a study of cytotoxic CD8 clonotypes in ibrutinib-treated CLL. Profiled with immunoSEQ multiplex PCR; TCRdb holds only in-frame clones, not every one. Found here are around 60,000 clones, around three fifths of them singletons; the top ten hold about 14%. The sample in question was PBMCs, obtained after 12 months of ibrutinib treatment. The origin of the receptors is a human donor with chronic lymphocytic leukemia.

This chain joins TRBV11-2 and TRBJ2-3; D might be TRBD2 (6 bases). V was pared by 5 bases and J by 4 bases, with 22 bases between. CDR3 length: 17 residues. Germline V CDR1 and CDR2: SGHAT, FQNNGV. CDR3: CASSQETLRGRADTQYF. Written as DNA, the CDR3 is TGTGCCAGCAGCCAAGAAACACTGCGGGGCCGGGCAGATACGCAGTATTTT.

This clone was counted many times. This chain links TRBV4-2 with TRBJ1-5; no firm D call. The V end lost 3 bases, the J end lost 0 bases, and 9 bases lay between the germline ends. This CDR3 has 15 residues. CDR1 is LGHNA, CDR2 YNFKEQ, per germline. The CDR3 sequence: CASSQAKGSNQPQHF. CDR3 DNA: TGTGCCAGCAGCCAGGCCAAAGGTAGCAATCAGCCCCAGCATTTT.

J is TRBJ2-5 and V is TRBV7-1; no reliable D call. TRBV7-1 is placed among ORFs of uncertain function. CDR3 length: 15 residues. V lost 6 bases, J lost 5 bases, and 19 bases lay in between. The CDR3 is CASSPTRLGWETQYF. CDR3 bases: TGTGCCAGCAGTCCGACCCGGTTGGGGTGGGAGACCCAGTACTTC.

The chain combines TRBV2 with TRBJ2-5; 10 nucleotides line up with TRBD2. CDR1 is SNHLY and CDR2 is FYNNEI in the germline V gene. V lost 6 bases to trimming and J lost 5 bases; unmatched junction nucleotides: 9. This CDR3 has 15 residues. CDR3 sequence reads: CASRASGGIFETQYF. In DNA, the CDR3 is TGTGCCAGCAGGGCTAGCGGGGGTATCTTTGAGACCCAGTACTTC.

The V call is TRBV6-5, the J call TRBJ2-7, with D maybe TRBD1 (5 bases). The V gene lost 6 bases and the J gene lost 2 bases, with 14 bases spanning the gap. This CDR3 region has 14 residues. CDR1 and CDR2 (germline): MNHEY, SVGAGI. The CDR3 sequence: CASRLQAWAYEQYF. Written as DNA, the CDR3 is TGTGCCAGCAGATTACAGGCATGGGCCTACGAGCAGTACTTC.

This chain links TRBV5-1 with TRBJ2-4, with D perhaps matching TRBD2 (7 bases). Germline CDR1 and CDR2: SGHRS and YFSETQ. The length of the CDR3 is 16 residues. V lost 3 bases and J lost 3, with 16 bases in between. The CDR3 region has the DNA TGCGCCAGCAGCTGGGGGCTAGCGGAATACAAAAACATTCAGTACTTC. As protein: CASSWGLAEYKNIQYF.

The chain is built from TRBV29-1 and TRBJ2-7, with D possibly being TRBD1 (7 bases). There are 13 residues in the CDR3. CDR1 SQVTM and CDR2 ANQGSEA come from the germline V gene. Trimming cost V 4 bases and J 3 bases, with 13 bases left between them. The CDR3 DNA is TGCAGCGTTGGGGCAGGGGGAGGCTACGAGCAGTACTTC. As protein: CSVGAGGGYEQYF.

The chain employs TRBV10-3 and TRBJ2-2, with 9 bases that match TRBD1. Trimming cost V 10 bases and J 3 bases; bases outside gene matches: 12. The CDR3 covers 16 residues. Germline V CDR1 and CDR2: ENHRY, SYGVKD. The CDR3 loop reads CASRPGQGTYTGELFF. DNA for the CDR3: TGTGCCAGCAGACCGGGACAGGGAACTTACACCGGGGAGCTGTTTTTT.

The rearrangement links TRBV2 to TRBJ2-1; D is perhaps TRBD2 (5 bases). Looked up from germline, CDR1 is SNHLY and CDR2 is FYNNEI. The CDR3 contains 14 residues. The V end was cut by 3 bases, the J end by 5 bases, with 11 bases between. CDR3 in amino acids: CASSDVGSNNEQFF. The CDR3 DNA reads TGTGCCAGCAGTGATGTGGGGAGCAACAATGAGCAGTTCTTC.

This clone showed up many times. Other DNA variants within this sample encode the same CDR3. This rearrangement joins TRBV9 to TRBJ1-5; a possible D gene is TRBD1 (6 bases). Trimming stripped 0 bases from V and 7 bases from J, with 14 bases between. Germline CDR1 SGDLS, CDR2 YYNGEE. The CDR3 covers 15 residues. The CDR3: CASSVDGGAGQPQHF. The CDR3 bases are TGTGCCAGCAGCGTAGATGGGGGCGCAGGGCAGCCCCAGCATTTT.

This clone was counted a few times. V gene TRBV6-1 combines with J gene TRBJ1-3; the D gene is possibly TRBD1 (5 bases). In germline, CDR1 is MNHNS, CDR2 SASEGT. The V and J ends lost 7 bases and 0 bases respectively, with 10 bases between them. There are 14 residues in the CDR3. The CDR3 DNA follows: TGTGCCAGCACCCAGGGTAACTCTGGAAACACCATATATTTT. Translated, it gives CASTQGNSGNTIYF.

This clone was counted only a few times. The V call is TRBV5-1, the J call TRBJ1-4, with 10 bases lining up with TRBD1. The V and J ends lost 3 bases and 4 bases, in that order; junction bases with no gene match: 3. This CDR3 has 15 residues. The germline V gene has CDR1 SGHRS and CDR2 YFSETQ. Here the CDR3 reads CASSSGQGGNEKLFF. CDR3 sequence (DNA): TGCGCCAGCAGCTCCGGACAGGGGGGTAATGAAAAACTGTTTTTT.

Only a few counts were recorded for this clone. The genes are TRBV6-4 and TRBJ1-2; D possibly corresponds to TRBD1 (5 bases). Per germline, CDR1 MRHNA and CDR2 SNTAGT. V lost 6 bases and J lost 5, with 19 bases in between. The CDR3 consists of 15 residues. In nucleotides, the CDR3 is TGTGCCAGCAGCCCGACAGTCTTCTCCCCGTATGGCTACACCTTC. It codes for CASSPTVFSPYGYTF.

The J gene is TRBJ1-3, the V gene TRBV7-3; D might be TRBD1 (5 bases). Trimming pared 3 bases from V and 3 bases from J, leaving 6 bases between. This CDR3 comprises 13 residues. CDR1 is SGHTA, CDR2 FQGTGA, per germline. The CDR3 region has the DNA TGTGCCAGCAGCTTCGGGGGTGGAAACACCATATATTTT. This gives the protein CASSFGGGNTIYF.